The 8 T cell receptor beta chains below were found in one sample sequenced in a study of blood T cell repertoires in COVID-19. TCRdb's copy holds only in-frame clones and misses some; the assay was immunoSEQ multiplex PCR. The sample has 190,000 or so clones, about 81% seen once. Sequenced sample: PBMCs or T cells enriched from blood (not recorded which). The receptors were sampled from a man in his forties who had recovered from COVID-19.

The CDR3 coding sequence is TGTGCCAGCAGCCCTAGTAGCGGGAAGTCCTACAATGAGCAGTTCTTC. It is translated as CASSPSSGKSYNEQFF. The chain couples TRBV4-2 to TRBJ2-1, with 8 bases aligning to TRBD2. CDR1 is LGHNA, CDR2 YNFKEQ, per germline. V trimming: 4 bases; J trimming: 1 base; junction bases outside the gene matches: 6. The CDR3 covers 16 residues.

Details on this clone: Other DNA sequences in this sample translate to the same CDR3. The chain employs TRBV7-9 and TRBJ2-7; D uncertain. The CDR3 length is 15 residues. V lost 4 bases and J lost 0, with 13 bases in between. CDR1 and CDR2 from the germline V gene are SEHNR and FQNEAQ (reference sequence). CDR3 DNA sequence: TGTGCCAGCAGCTCCCCCCGTTCCGGCTCCTACGAGCAGTACTTC. Encoded protein: CASSSPRSGSYEQYF.

This clone turned up a few times. The chain links TRBV2 to TRBJ1-3, with D maybe TRBD1 (5 bases). Germline lookup yields CDR1 SNHLY and CDR2 FYNNEI. The V and J ends lost 6 bases and 2 bases respectively, with 8 bases between them. The CDR3 contains 13 residues. CDR3 sequence (DNA): TGTGCCAGCAGAGGGACTACTGGAAACACCATATATTTT. Encoded protein: CASRGTTGNTIYF.

V usage is TRBV9 and J usage is TRBJ2-6; no reliable D call. Germline-derived CDR1 and CDR2 are SGDLS and YYNGEE. CDR3 length: 15 amino acids. V lost 5 bases and J lost 1, with 10 bases in between. Here the CDR3 DNA reads TGTGCCAGCAGTCCCTTCGTTTCTGGGGCCAACGTCCTGACTTTC. This translates into CASSPFVSGANVLTF.

The rearrangement uses TRBV11-2 and TRBJ1-1; TRBD1 aligns across 8 bases. This CDR3 spans 15 amino acids. Looked up from germline, CDR1 is SGHAT and CDR2 is FQNNGV. V gave up 5 bases and J gave up 0 bases; unmatched junction bases: 5. The CDR3 coding sequence is TGTGCCAGCAGCCCCCGACAGGGGTTGAACACTGAAGCTTTCTTT. Its protein product is CASSPRQGLNTEAFF.

In its sample, this clone was seen once. The V call is TRBV5-4, the J call TRBJ2-1; tentatively, D is TRBD2 (6 bases). CDR3 length: 15 residues. Germline V gene lookup returns CDR1 SGHNT and CDR2 YYREEE (reference sequence). With 5 bases removed from V and 2 bases from J, the gap between germline ends came to 14 bases. The CDR3 bases are TGTGCCAGCAGTCGGGACTTTGGCACCTACAATGAGCAGTTCTTC. This codes for CASSRDFGTYNEQFF.

The chain combines TRBV27 with TRBJ1-2; no clear D. This CDR3 contains 14 residues. Between the trimmed V and J ends, which lost 3 bases and 2 bases, there was a span of 10 bases. Per the germline V gene, CDR1 is MNHEY and CDR2 is SMNVEV (reference sequence). CDR3 residues: CASSFAGQNYGYTF. The DNA for the CDR3 is TGTGCCAGCAGTTTTGCGGGCCAGAACTATGGCTACACCTTC.

CDR3: CASSPGQTNTEAFF. The CDR3 DNA reads as TGTGCCAGCTCTCCGGGACAGACCAACACTGAAGCTTTCTTT. The V gene is TRBV18, the J gene TRBJ1-1, with 7 bases lining up with TRBD1. This CDR3 comprises 14 residues. After removal of 6 bases from V and 2 bases from J, the junction contained 6 bases not matched to a gene. Germline CDR1 reads KGHSH; CDR2 reads LQKENI.